This T cell receptor beta chain was sequenced for a study of technical replicates of blood from a few donors. Assay used: immunoSEQ multiplex PCR; TCRdb lists only in-frame clones, some missing. This table has roughly 82,000 clones, approximately 96% appearing once. The CDR3 consists of 13 residues. Germline V gene sequence: CDR1 MDHEN, CDR2 SYDVKM. Trimming removed 5 bases at V and 4 bases at J, with 9 bases between. This receptor was identified in a human donor in good health. V and J are TRBV28 and TRBJ2-1, with D maybe TRBD2 (6 bases). The sample comprised T cells isolated from PBMCs. CDR3 in DNA: TGTGCCAGCAGTAACCGGGGGTACAATGAGCAGTTCTTC. This translates into CASSNRGYNEQFF.